This entry lists 18 T cell receptor beta chains sequenced from one sample in a study of T cells after yellow fever vaccination. TCRdb recomputed calls from the 5' RACE reads with MiXCR, one row per CDR3 protein. The sample has 250,000 or so distinct CDR3 sequences, 3.6% seen once. This specimen was PBMCs, taken 15 days after the yellow fever booster vaccination. The receptors derive from a man younger than 35 who received the YFV17D yellow fever vaccine.

This clonotype was counted many times. The chain has TRBV4-3 and TRBJ1-6, with D hard to call. CDR3 size: 13 residues. Germline CDR1 and CDR2: LGHNA and YSLEER. Trimming cost V 0 bases and J 11 bases, with 8 bases left between them. This CDR3 reads CASSQEPGTPLHF. DNA for the CDR3: TGCGCCAGCAGCCAAGAGCCGGGGACACCCCTCCACTTT.

This clonotype was recorded many times. J is TRBJ2-4 and V is TRBV5-4; D possibly corresponds to TRBD2 (5 bases). Looked up from germline, CDR1 is SGHNT and CDR2 is YYREEE (reference sequence). V was trimmed by 4 bases and J by 15 bases, leaving 20 bases between them. The CDR3 is 13 amino acids. CDR3 sequence: CASSASGPGLRYF. Here the CDR3 DNA reads TGTGCCAGCAGCGCGTCCGGACCCGGACTTCGGTACTTC.

V usage is TRBV5-6 and J usage is TRBJ2-7; D call uncertain. Germline V lookup: CDR1 SGHDT, CDR2 YYEEEE. V shed 9 bases and J shed 7 bases, with 14 bases lying between them. CDR3 size: 11 residues. CDR3 sequence: CATTYDGEQYF. CDR3 in DNA: TGTGCCACTACGTACGACGGGGAGCAGTACTTC.

This sequence joins TRBV7-8 and TRBJ1-1; D is possibly TRBD1 (5 bases). Trimming removed 2 bases from V and 1 base from J, with 11 bases in between. The germline V gene encodes CDR1 SGHVS and CDR2 FQNEAQ. This CDR3 has 15 residues. CDR3 nucleotide sequence: TGTGCCAGCAGCTTAATGACAGAGACGAACACTGAAGCTTTCTTT. Translation gives CASSLMTETNTEAFF.

This clonotype was detected ten times or more. V gene TRBV5-1 combines with J gene TRBJ1-4; no clear D. Trimming removed 4 bases at V and 7 bases at J, with 20 bases between. The germline gives CDR1 SGHRS, CDR2 YFSETQ. This CDR3 has 16 residues. This chain's CDR3 is CASSNNQSGSGEKLFF. The DNA for the CDR3 is TGCGCCAGCAGCAACAACCAGAGCGGGTCCGGTGAAAAACTGTTTTTT.

This clonotype has at least ten counts. The rearrangement links TRBV7-9 to TRBJ1-3; D is unclear. V was pared by 2 bases and J by 0 bases, with 8 bases between. The CDR3 loop spans 15 amino acids. The germline CDR1 and CDR2 sequences are SEHNR and FQNEAQ (reference sequence). The DNA of the CDR3 is TGTGCCAGCAGCTTAAACCTTCGCTCTGGAAACACCATATATTTT. Its translation: CASSLNLRSGNTIYF.

The table lists this clonotype with many counts. The rearrangement links TRBV7-9 to TRBJ2-7, with D hard to call. Germline values: CDR1 SEHNR, CDR2 FQNEAQ (reference sequence). V lost 3 bases, J lost 2 bases, and 8 bases lay in between. The CDR3 length is 13 residues. Here the CDR3 reads CASSFSHPYEQYV. The CDR3 DNA reads TGTGCCAGCAGCTTTTCGCACCCCTACGAGCAGTACGTC.

In its sample, this clonotype was seen many times. J is TRBJ2-2 and V is TRBV5-5, with 10 bases identical to TRBD1. The J segment lost 3 bases and the V segment lost 3 bases, leaving 5 bases of the junction unmatched. The CDR3 sequence is 16 residues long. Germline CDR1 SGHKS, CDR2 YYEKEE (reference sequence). The CDR3, as DNA: TGTGCCAGCAGCTGGGACAGGGGCGTGTACACCGGGGAGCTGTTTTTT. This gives the protein CASSWDRGVYTGELFF.

This clonotype was observed at least ten times. The V call is TRBV12-3 or TRBV12-4, the J call TRBJ2-1; 10 bases fit TRBD2. The V and J ends lost 2 bases and 6 bases, in that order; junction bases with no gene match: 1. CDR3 size: 14 residues. The CDR3 region has the DNA TGTGCCAGCAGTTTACTAGCGGGGGTCAATGAGCAGTTCTTC. Translated, it gives CASSLLAGVNEQFF.

This clonotype was counted at least ten times. The chain carries TRBV7-9 and TRBJ1-1, with D maybe TRBD1 (5 bases). With 2 bases removed from V and 10 bases from J, the gap between germline ends came to 17 bases. The CDR3 extends over 14 amino acids. Germline V lookup: CDR1 SEHNR, CDR2 FQNEAQ (reference sequence). The CDR3 loop reads CASSLTDTRFGAFF. The CDR3 bases are TGTGCCAGCAGCTTAACGGACACTCGCTTTGGAGCTTTCTTT.

This clonotype was seen many times. The chain has TRBV12-3 or TRBV12-4 and TRBJ2-3, with 9 positions matching TRBD2. This CDR3 contains 15 residues. V lost 4 bases and J lost 1; bases outside the gene matches: 3. The CDR3 DNA reads as TGTGCCAGCAGTTCAGTAGCGGGGGGCACAGATACGCAGTATTTT. Translated, it gives CASSSVAGGTDTQYF.

This clonotype showed up many times. The chain couples TRBV4-1 to TRBJ1-1; D is unclear. Germline assignment: CDR1 MGHRA and CDR2 YSYEKL. The CDR3 extends over 13 amino acids. Trimming left V 4 bases short and J 1 base short, with 7 bases between. The CDR3 nucleotides read TGCGCCAGCAGCCTCCTCTGGAACACTGAAGCTTTCTTT. Residues: CASSLLWNTEAFF.

This clonotype was seen ten or more times. The V call is TRBV6-5, the J call TRBJ1-5; TRBD1 matches at 11 bases. The CDR3 length is 15 residues. In germline, CDR1 is MNHEY, CDR2 SVGAGI. V was clipped by 6 bases and J by 4 bases; unmatched bases: 5. This CDR3 is CASSPRDRGNQPQHF. CDR3 sequence (DNA): TGTGCCAGCAGCCCGAGGGACAGGGGGAATCAGCCCCAGCATTTT.

This clonotype appeared many times. The V gene is TRBV7-3, the J gene TRBJ2-1; 10 bases map to TRBD2. The CDR3 spans 15 residues. Germline lookup yields CDR1 SGHTA and CDR2 FQGTGA. V gave up 5 bases and J gave up 6 bases; unmatched junction bases: 7. The CDR3 loop reads CASSPLAGAGNEQFF. The CDR3 DNA is TGTGCCAGCAGCCCGCTAGCGGGGGCTGGCAATGAGCAGTTCTTC.

This clonotype was seen ten or more times. The chain carries TRBV11-2 and TRBJ2-7; D is perhaps TRBD1 or TRBD2 (5 bases each). The CDR3 totals 15 residues. V dropped 7 bases and J dropped 3 bases, with 19 bases sitting between them. Germline V gene sequence: CDR1 SGHAT, CDR2 FQNNGV. The CDR3, as DNA: TGTGCCAGCACCCCCGTGGGGGAGCCATACTACGAGCAGTACTTC. Its protein product is CASTPVGEPYYEQYF.

This clonotype was observed at least ten times. The V and J genes are TRBV5-1 and TRBJ2-1, with no clear D. V lost 2 bases to trimming and J lost 7 bases, with 16 bases between them. This CDR3 is built from 15 residues. Per germline, CDR1 SGHRS and CDR2 YFSETQ. In DNA form, the CDR3 reads TGCGCCAGCAGCTTCGACTTGCGTCTACAGAATGAGCAGTTCTTC. Protein: CASSFDLRLQNEQFF.

This clonotype was counted at least ten times. The chain has TRBV7-2 and TRBJ1-1, with 10 bases fitting TRBD1. The CDR3 spans 17 residues. V gave up 5 bases and J gave up 4 bases; unmatched junction bases: 13. Looked up from germline, CDR1 is SGHTA and CDR2 is FQGNSA. The CDR3 DNA is TGTGCCAGCAGCCCCCAGACAGGGGGCGATCTACGCACTGAAGCTTTCTTT. Its protein is CASSPQTGGDLRTEAFF. Variable domain in full (rest from reference TRBV7-2 and TRBJ1-1): GAGVSQSPSNKVTEKGKDVELRCDPISGHTALYWYRQSLGQGLEFLIYFQGNSAPDKSGLPSDRFSAERTGGSVSTLTIQRTQQEDSAVYLCASSPQTGGDLRTEAFFGQGTRLTVV.

This clonotype was observed at least ten times. The V call is TRBV20-1, the J call TRBJ2-3; 7 bases agree with TRBD2. Germline V gives CDR1 DFQATT, CDR2 SNEGSKA (reference sequence). The V segment lost 0 bases and the J segment 4 bases; nucleotides outside the gene matches: 7. The CDR3 runs 15 residues. CDR3 amino acids: CSARDRVRGADTQYF. CDR3 DNA: TGCAGTGCTAGAGATCGAGTCCGGGGGGCAGATACGCAGTATTTT.